This T cell receptor beta chain derives from a study of radiation and T cells in renal cell carcinoma. CDR3 length: 16 amino acids. The ends lost 6 bases at V and 2 bases at J; junction bases unmatched: 9. CDR1 and CDR2 (germline): SNHLY, FYNNEI. Time point specified: blood 4 weeks post-SBRT, at nephrectomy. Treatment given: 15 Gy SBRT to primary tumor, nephrectomy 4 weeks later. The patient's renal cell carcinoma had clear cell pathology. Data came from immunoSEQ multiplex PCR; TCRdb stores just in-frame clones and leaves some out. The table lists over 90,000 clones, 75% to 85% of them singletons, with approximately 6.9% in the top ten.

The TCR comes from a man between 60 and 75 years old with renal cell carcinoma. The genes are TRBV2 and TRBJ2-4, with 8 bases identical to TRBD1. Sequencing used blood, obtained from a patient whose treatment included radiotherapy and nephrectomy. In DNA, the CDR3 is TGTGCCAGCAGCTCCCTTGACAGGGGCACCAAAAACATTCAGTACTTC. Amino acid sequence: CASSSLDRGTKNIQYF.